This T cell receptor beta chain was observed in a study of cytomegalovirus exposure and HLA in healthy donors. Study-wide points: It was reported in a later analysis that an Asian-associated ancestry cluster showed fewer N-insertions than the roughly 620-donor mean.

On this clone itself: Its antigen is undetermined.

Use of 60 Vbeta and 13 Jbeta primers characterized the PCR. Generated by immunoSEQ multiplex PCR, the TCRdb table keeps only in-frame clones and is missing some. The sample carries about 120,000 clones, 70% to 80% recorded once. Germline V CDR1 and CDR2: SEHNR, FQNEAQ (reference sequence). The CDR3 is 12 amino acids. The germline V and J ends were trimmed by 5 bases and 5 bases, with 7 bases remaining between them. This TCR was recovered from a woman in her forties in good health and CMV-seropositive. Sequenced: PBMCs. The chain combines TRBV7-9 with TRBJ2-1; D is unresolved. The CDR3 sequence is CASSNIDNEQFF. In DNA form, the CDR3 reads TGTGCCAGCAGCAATATTGACAATGAGCAGTTCTTC.